This passage covers 25 T cell receptor beta chains from one sample sequenced in a study of blood T cells in healthy people across ages. The use of a sample-barcoded 5' primer and a J-beta primer mix characterized a second PCR of roughly 7 to 11 cycles. MiXCR was run by TCRdb on the 5' RACE reads, yielding one entry per CDR3 protein. The data hold 250,000 to 300,000 distinct CDR3 sequences, with 25% to 30% observed a single time. Sequencing was carried out using blood. These receptors were obtained from a woman aged 70-85 years in good health.

This clonotype was picked up a small number of times. V and J are TRBV6-1 and TRBJ1-1; 10 nucleotides line up with TRBD1. Germline CDR1 MNHNS, CDR2 SASEGT. Trimming cost V 6 bases and J 5 bases; bases outside gene matches: 6. This CDR3 region has 14 residues. The CDR3, as DNA: TGTGCCAGCAGAACGGGACAGGGGAAAACTGAAGCTTTCTTT. This encodes CASRTGQGKTEAFF.

The genes are TRBV20-1 and TRBJ2-1; 8 bases are shared with TRBD2. V was pared by 3 bases and J by 0 bases, with 10 bases of the junction left unmatched. The CDR3 is made up of 17 amino acids. Germline lookup yields CDR1 DFQATT and CDR2 SNEGSKA (reference sequence). CDR3 DNA: TGCAGTGCTAGGACGGGAGGGTTACTGAGCTCCTACAATGAGCAGTTCTTC. Protein product: CSARTGGLLSSYNEQFF.

The rearrangement uses TRBV28 and TRBJ1-4; D is unresolved. Germline-derived CDR1 and CDR2 are MDHEN and SYDVKM. CDR3 size: 13 residues. The V and J ends lost 3 bases and 12 bases respectively, with 14 bases between them. The CDR3 loop reads CASSFSLEIELFF. Here the CDR3 DNA reads TGTGCCAGCAGTTTTTCCCTCGAGATTGAACTGTTTTTT. The complete variable domain, with remaining parts taken from reference TRBV28 and TRBJ1-4, reads DVKVTQSSRYLVKRTGEKVFLECVQDMDHENMFWYRQDPGLGLRLIYFSYDVKMKEKGDIPEGYSVSREKKERFSLILESASTNQTSMYLCASSFSLEIELFFGSGTQLSVL.

J is TRBJ2-1 and V is TRBV29-1; no firm D call. CDR1 is SQVTM, CDR2 ANQGSEA, per germline. The CDR3 consists of 16 residues. Trimming took off 0 bases at V and 2 bases at J, with 14 bases between the two ends. The CDR3 sequence is CSVEEGKGTTYNEQFF. The CDR3 DNA reads TGCAGCGTTGAAGAAGGGAAGGGAACCACCTACAATGAGCAGTTCTTC.

There are a few counts of this clonotype. J is TRBJ2-3 and V is TRBV20-1, with D possibly being TRBD2 (6 bases). The CDR3 length is 12 residues. V lost 5 bases to trimming and J lost 4 bases, with 10 bases between them. In germline, CDR1 is DFQATT, CDR2 SNEGSKA (reference sequence). In nucleotides, the CDR3 is TGCAGTGCTGGGCGGGGCGCAGATACGCAGTATTTT. Translating gives CSAGRGADTQYF.

Points on this clonotype: At one end, the junction sequence differs from germline, possibly due to a read error. J is TRBJ2-1 and V is TRBV7-9, with D unresolved. CDR1 and CDR2 (germline): SEHNR, FQNEAQ (reference sequence). The CDR3 consists of 16 residues. The DNA for the CDR3 is TGTGCCAGCAGCCTGCCGGCTAGGCTCCAAGGCAATGAGCAATTCTTC. Translated, it gives CASSLPARLQGNEQFF.

This sequence joins TRBV24-1 and TRBJ2-5, with 7 bases identical to TRBD1. The J call may be in error: the DNA end matches TRBJ2-1 better. The CDR3 contains 15 residues. In germline, CDR1 is KGHDR, CDR2 SFDVKD. CDR3 protein: CATSDRGGTLDEQFF. Written as DNA, the CDR3 is TGTGCCACCAGTGACCGAGGGGGCACACTCGATGAGCAGTTCTTC.

This clonotype was seen a handful of times. This chain uses TRBV7-2 with TRBJ1-2; D is unresolved. In germline, CDR1 is SGHTA, CDR2 FQGNSA. The CDR3 length is 13 residues. Trimming removed 5 bases from V and 3 bases from J, with 10 bases in between. Here the CDR3 reads CASSVGSDYGYTF. The CDR3 DNA reads as TGTGCCAGCAGCGTAGGGTCGGACTATGGCTACACCTTC.

V is TRBV3-1 and J is TRBJ1-6, with D maybe TRBD1 (6 bases). CDR3 length equals 15 residues. V shed 3 bases and J shed 7 bases, with 13 bases lying between them. CDR1 is LGHDT and CDR2 is YNNKEL in the germline V gene (reference sequence). In DNA form, the CDR3 reads TGTGCCAGCAGCCAGCCCGGGGGGGCAAATTCACCCCTCCACTTT. Its protein product is CASSQPGGANSPLHF.

This clonotype was counted a few times. V is TRBV6-5 and J is TRBJ1-2, with D hard to call. The CDR3 consists of 14 residues. Trimming took 7 bases from V and 4 from J, leaving 16 bases between them. Germline CDR1 MNHEY, CDR2 SVGAGI. DNA of the CDR3: TGTGCCAGCACCAAATCGGCCCAGGTCTATGGCTACACCTTC. Translation: CASTKSAQVYGYTF.

Only a few counts were recorded for this clonotype. The chain has TRBV11-2 and TRBJ2-5; 7 positions agree with TRBD1. CDR3 length equals 15 residues. Unmatched junction bases numbered 8, after V lost 5 bases and J lost 2 bases. Germline loops: CDR1 SGHAT, CDR2 FQNNGV. The CDR3 region has the DNA TGTGCCAGCAGCCGCGGACAGGCGAATCAAGAGACCCAGTACTTC. Its protein product is CASSRGQANQETQYF. Full variable domain (missing parts from reference TRBV11-2 and TRBJ2-5): EAGVAQSPRYKIIEKRQSVAFWCNPISGHATLYWYQQILGQGPKLLIQFQNNGVVDDSQLPKDRFSAERLKGVDSTLKIQPAKLEDSAVYLCASSRGQANQETQYFGPGTRLLVL.

The chain links TRBV6-1 to TRBJ2-1; D remains ambiguous. The V end was cut by 0 bases, the J end by 9 bases, with 9 bases between. CDR1 and CDR2 from the germline V gene are MNHNS and SASEGT. The CDR3 length is 13 residues. The CDR3 DNA is TGTGCCAGCAGTGAAGCGCTTCGTGTTGAGCAGTTCTTC. It encodes CASSEALRVEQFF.

The chain's CDR3 is CASRMAGDTEAFF. In nucleotides, the CDR3 is TGTGCCAGCAGAATGGCAGGGGACACTGAAGCTTTCTTT. The chain carries TRBV12-3 or TRBV12-4 and TRBJ1-1; weak D call: TRBD1 (6 bases). Trimming took 6 bases from V and 3 from J, leaving 11 bases between them. This CDR3 comprises 13 residues.

This clonotype was found many times. J is TRBJ2-5 and V is TRBV20-1; D possibly corresponds to TRBD1 (5 bases). Per the germline V gene, CDR1 is DFQATT and CDR2 is SNEGSKA (reference sequence). V was cut by 6 bases and J by 5 bases, with 10 bases left in between. This CDR3 is 11 amino acids long. The CDR3 loop reads CSASGLETQYF. CDR3 sequence (DNA): TGCAGTGCATCAGGGCTGGAGACCCAGTACTTC.

In this sample, this clonotype turned up many times. The chain carries TRBV7-6 and TRBJ2-2, with a possible D match to TRBD1 (6 bases). This CDR3 has 15 residues. CDR1 and CDR2 (germline): SGHVS, FNYEAQ. Trimming removed 5 bases from V and 2 bases from J, with 12 bases in between. The CDR3 is CASSPQGRNTGELFF. As DNA, the CDR3 is TGTGCCAGCAGCCCCCAGGGGCGCAACACCGGGGAGCTGTTTTTT.

This clonotype was detected only a few times. The rearrangement links TRBV20-1 to TRBJ2-1; D may correspond to TRBD1 or TRBD2 (9 bases each). CDR3 size: 20 residues. V was cut by 3 bases and J by 0 bases, with 27 bases left in between. Germline values: CDR1 DFQATT, CDR2 SNEGSKA (reference sequence). In nucleotides, the CDR3 is TGCAGTGCTAGTACTCTGGGACAGGGACTAGCCAAAAGCTCCTACAATGAGCAGTTCTTC. This translates into CSASTLGQGLAKSSYNEQFF.

The sample holds a few counts of this clonotype. The gene calls are TRBV20-1 and TRBJ2-2, with a tentative D call TRBD2 (5 bases). This CDR3 contains 13 residues. Germline CDR1 and CDR2: DFQATT and SNEGSKA (reference sequence). V was shortened by 4 bases and J by 7 bases, with 13 bases between the two germline ends. The CDR3, as DNA: TGCAGTGCTAAAAGAGGGAAAGACGGGGAGCTGTTTTTT. This codes for CSAKRGKDGELFF.

The rearrangement joins TRBV5-5 to TRBJ2-5, with D unresolved. The J call is doubtful: the DNA matches TRBJ2-1 better. CDR3 length equals 13 residues. Germline values: CDR1 SGHKS, CDR2 YYEKEE (reference sequence). CDR3 region: CASSSASRDEQFF. The CDR3 DNA is TGTGCCAGCAGCTCGGCCTCGCGCGATGAGCAGTTCTTC.

This rearrangement joins TRBV25-1 to TRBJ1-1, with 8 positions matching TRBD1. CDR1 is MGHDK, CDR2 SYGVNS, per germline. The CDR3 totals 13 residues. The trim removed 5 bases at V and 4 bases at J, leaving 3 bases unmatched. CDR3 nucleotides: TGTGCCAGCAGTATTACAGGGGGCACTGAAGCTTTCTTT. Translated: CASSITGGTEAFF.

The chain carries TRBV6-5 and TRBJ1-4; a possible D gene is TRBD1 (6 bases). The V gene's germline CDR1 is MNHEY and CDR2 SVGAGI. V was shortened by 5 bases and J by 6 bases, with 13 bases between the two germline ends. The CDR3 length is 14 residues. CDR3 nucleotide sequence: TGTGCCAGCAGTAACACAGGGAACTATGAAAAACTGTTTTTT. Translating gives CASSNTGNYEKLFF.

The chain has TRBV11-2 and TRBJ2-5; the match to TRBD2 covers 11 bases. The DNA end favors TRBJ2-1, so the J call may be wrong. Germline values: CDR1 SGHAT, CDR2 FQNNGV. CDR3 size: 15 residues. Here the CDR3 DNA reads TGTGCCAGCACGGTAATAGCGGGAGGGCCCCATGAGCAGTTCTTC. This codes for CASTVIAGGPHEQFF.

A remark on this clonotype: Germline is not matched at one junction end, which may reflect a read error. The chain combines TRBV19 with TRBJ2-1; 11 nucleotides line up with TRBD2. The CDR3 runs 16 residues. Germline V gene lookup returns CDR1 LNHDA and CDR2 SQIVND (reference sequence). The CDR3 DNA reads as TGTGCCAGTAGTCCCGGTGAGGGACTAGCGGAAGAGACCCATTACTTC. The encoded protein is CASSPGEGLAEETHYF. The full variable domain, its missing parts supplied by reference TRBV19 and TRBJ2-1, is DGGITQSPKYLFRKEGQNVTLSCEQNLNHDAMYWYRQDPGQGLRLIYYSQIVNDFQKGDIAEGYSVSREKKESFPLTVTSAQKNPTAFYLCASSPGEGLAEETHYFGPGTRLTVL.

The CDR3 DNA reads as TGTGCCAGCAGCTTAAGGCTCCTTAGCGTCAATGAGCAGTTCTTC. Amino acid sequence: CASSLRLLSVNEQFF. V usage is TRBV21-1 and J usage is TRBJ2-1; the table names TRBD2, a call not compared with the DNA. TRBV21-1 counts as a pseudogene. The CDR3 runs 15 residues.

Many counts were recorded for this clonotype. This chain uses TRBV2 with TRBJ2-2, with TRBD2 matching over 7 bases. Germline lookup yields CDR1 SNHLY and CDR2 FYNNEI. The CDR3 length is 14 residues. Trimming cost V 7 bases and J 2 bases; bases outside gene matches: 4. CDR3 sequence: CASNAGENTGELFF. For the CDR3, the DNA is TGTGCCAGCAATGCGGGAGAAAACACCGGGGAGCTGTTTTTT.

Comments on this clonotype: One end of the junction does not line up with germline, which may come from a read error. This rearrangement joins TRBV7-2 to TRBJ2-4; perhaps TRBD2 as D (6 bases). There are 16 residues in the CDR3. The germline gives CDR1 SGHTA, CDR2 FQGNSA. Here the CDR3 DNA reads TGTGCCAGCAGCGAGGGGACTCGTCTAGCCAAAAACATACAGTACTTC. It is translated as CASSEGTRLAKNIQYF.